Following are 5 T cell receptor beta chains from one sample sequenced in a study of blood T cells in healthy people across ages. Using a J-beta primer mix together with a sample-barcoded 5' primer, a second PCR was run for about 6 to 12 cycles. TCRdb re-called the 5' RACE reads with MiXCR, one entry per CDR3 protein. The data contain approximately 1,000,000 distinct CDR3 sequences, about two fifths of them singletons. The sample comprised blood. The receptor set was obtained from a man between 18 and 29 years old in good health.

This clonotype showed up just a few times. The rearrangement joins TRBV9 to TRBJ1-6; tentative D call: TRBD1 (5 bases). The CDR3 extends over 14 amino acids. Germline assignment: CDR1 SGDLS and CDR2 YYNGEE. V was cut by 0 bases and J by 13 bases, with 14 bases left in between. DNA for the CDR3: TGTGCCAGCAGCGTAGCGGGGGTTCTTGACCCCCTCCACTTT. It yields the protein CASSVAGVLDPLHF.

This clonotype appeared a few times. The rearrangement joins TRBV4-3 to TRBJ2-5, with 8 bases aligning to TRBD2. The CDR3 is made up of 17 amino acids. Germline assignment: CDR1 LGHNA and CDR2 YSLEER. V dropped 0 bases and J dropped 2; count of bases not matched to a gene: 8. The CDR3 protein is CASSQDVGTSGQETQYF. The CDR3 coding sequence is TGCGCCAGCAGCCAAGACGTGGGCACTAGCGGACAAGAGACCCAGTACTTC.

This clonotype was seen only a few times. V gene TRBV12-3 or TRBV12-4 combines with J gene TRBJ1-4; D remains ambiguous. Trimming stripped 6 bases from V and 10 bases from J, with 12 bases between. The CDR3 loop spans 12 amino acids. CDR3 region: CASSPSVGKLFF. The DNA for the CDR3 is TGTGCCAGCAGCCCCTCAGTGGGAAAACTGTTTTTT.

The chain links TRBV6-5 to TRBJ1-2; D ambiguous. Germline V gene sequence: CDR1 MNHEY, CDR2 SVGAGI. The CDR3 sequence is 16 residues long. Deletions cut 2 bases from V and 2 bases from J, with 15 bases between. As DNA, the CDR3 is TGTGCCAGCAGTTACGGTAATCGTGGGGAGAACTATGGCTACACCTTC. Its protein is CASSYGNRGENYGYTF.

This clonotype was counted only a few times. V usage is TRBV2 and J usage is TRBJ2-3; TRBD2 agrees at 7 bases. CDR1 is SNHLY and CDR2 is FYNNEI in the germline V gene. Trimming at V came to 7 bases and at J to 5 bases, leaving 9 bases not matched to a gene. This CDR3 has 14 residues. The CDR3 loop is CASTMGGAVDTQYF. In DNA, the CDR3 is TGTGCCAGCACCATGGGAGGGGCTGTAGATACGCAGTATTTT.